This TCR beta chain came from a study of OX40 agonist ivuxolimab in advanced cancers. Study summary: Participants could have had prior anti-PD-1, anti-PD-L1 or anti-CTLA-4 therapy, and roughly 39% had some. Study-level points and caveats: More expanded clones were seen, on average, in CD8+ T cells than in CD4+. Some of the lowest clonal expansion was seen in partial responders at 0.1-3.0 mg/kg.

Germline CDR1 SGHRS, CDR2 YFSETQ. This CDR3 comprises 17 residues. Trimming pared 0 bases from V and 1 base from J, leaving 13 bases between. Method: immunoSEQ multiplex PCR; TCRdb's copy keeps in-frame clones and lacks some. Of about 61,000 clones listed, 70% to 90% were seen once; the top ten hold approximately 1.2%. Points on this clone: What it recognizes is unknown.

The sequence derives from an adult with an advanced solid tumor such as melanoma, head and neck, liver or kidney cancer. The specimen comprised CD4+ or CD8+ T cells sorted from blood, sampled in a trial of the OX40 agonist ivuxolimab. The chain is built from TRBV5-1 and TRBJ2-2, with a weak D call TRBD1 (6 bases). CDR3 bases: TGCGCCAGCAGCTTGGGACAGGTGGGATTGAACACCGGGGAGCTGTTTTTT. Its protein is CASSLGQVGLNTGELFF. Full variable domain (outside the CDR3, taken from reference TRBV5-1 and TRBJ2-2): KAGVTQTPRYLIKTRGQQVTLSCSPISGHRSVSWYQQTPGQGLQFLFEYFSETQRNKGNFPGRFSGRQFSNSRSEMNVSTLELGDSALYLCASSLGQVGLNTGELFFGEGSRLTVL.